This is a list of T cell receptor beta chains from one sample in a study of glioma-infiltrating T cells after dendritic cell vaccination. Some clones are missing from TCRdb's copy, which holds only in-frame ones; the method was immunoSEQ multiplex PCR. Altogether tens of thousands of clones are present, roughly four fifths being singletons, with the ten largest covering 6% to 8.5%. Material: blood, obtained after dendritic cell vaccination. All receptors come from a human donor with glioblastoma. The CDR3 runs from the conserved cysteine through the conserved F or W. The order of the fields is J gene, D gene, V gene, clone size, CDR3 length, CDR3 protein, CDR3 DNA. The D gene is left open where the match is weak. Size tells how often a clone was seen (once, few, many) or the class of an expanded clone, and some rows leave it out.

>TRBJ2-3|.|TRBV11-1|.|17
CASSSSGRTSETDTQYF
TGTGCCAGCAGCTCTTCGGGGAGGACCTCGGAGACAGATACGCAGTATTTT
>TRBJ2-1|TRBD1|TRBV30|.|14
CAWSAGQGRDEQFF
TGTGCCTGGAGTGCAGGACAGGGGAGGGATGAGCAGTTCTTC
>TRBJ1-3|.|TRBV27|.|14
CASSLSATGNTIYF
TGTGCCAGCAGTTTATCAGCGACTGGAAACACCATATATTTT
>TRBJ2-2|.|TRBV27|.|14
CASSPTGYTGELFF
TGTGCCAGCAGTCCCACAGGGTACACCGGGGAGCTGTTTTTT
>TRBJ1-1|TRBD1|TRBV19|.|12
CASSTRTGGAFF
TGTGCCAGTAGTACTCGGACAGGGGGAGCTTTCTTT
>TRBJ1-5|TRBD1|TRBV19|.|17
CASSSSGGTGGDQPQHF
TGTGCCAGTAGTTCAAGTGGTGGGACAGGGGGTGATCAGCCCCAGCATTTT
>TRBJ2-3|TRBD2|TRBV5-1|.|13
CASRRGRTDTQYF
TGCGCCAGCAGACGCGGGAGGACAGATACGCAGTATTTT
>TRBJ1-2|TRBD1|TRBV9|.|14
CASSIYTGGDGYTF
TGTGCCAGCAGCATCTACACAGGGGGCGATGGCTACACCTTC
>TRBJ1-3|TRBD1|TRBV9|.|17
CASSAAPGTDSGNTIYF
TGTGCCAGCAGCGCCGCGCCTGGGACAGACTCTGGAAACACCATATATTTT
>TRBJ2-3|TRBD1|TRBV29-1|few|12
CSVDRGGDTQYF
TGCAGCGTCGACAGGGGGGGAGATACGCAGTATTTT
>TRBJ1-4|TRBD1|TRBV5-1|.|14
CASSFQTGGEKLFF
TGCGCCAGCAGCTTTCAGACAGGGGGAGAAAAACTGTTTTTT
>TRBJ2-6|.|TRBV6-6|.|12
CASSRGANVLTF
TGTGCCAGCAGCCGTGGGGCCAACGTCCTGACTTTC
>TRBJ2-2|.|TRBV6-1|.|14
CASSPSLDTGELFF
TGTGCCAGCAGTCCTTCACTAGACACCGGGGAGCTGTTTTTT
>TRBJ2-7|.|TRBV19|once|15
CASTPGLLRPYEQYF
TGTGCCAGTACTCCGGGACTCCTTCGCCCCTACGAGCAGTACTTC
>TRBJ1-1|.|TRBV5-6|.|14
CASSFTGTNTEAFF
TGTGCCAGCAGCTTTACGGGTACGAACACTGAAGCTTTCTTT
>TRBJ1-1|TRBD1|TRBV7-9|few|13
CASSSGTGGEAFF
TGTGCCAGCAGCTCCGGGACAGGGGGTGAAGCTTTCTTT
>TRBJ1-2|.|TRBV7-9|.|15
CASSQDSVFNYGYTF
TGTGCCAGCAGCCAGGACAGCGTTTTTAACTATGGCTACACCTTC
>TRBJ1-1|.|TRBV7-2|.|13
CASSFSLSTEAFF
TGTGCCAGCAGCTTTTCCCTTTCCACTGAAGCTTTCTTT
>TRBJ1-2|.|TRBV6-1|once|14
CASSEGWQNYGYTF
TGTGCCAGCAGTGAAGGGTGGCAGAACTATGGCTACACCTTC
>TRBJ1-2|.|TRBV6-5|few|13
CASSTGGARGYTF
TGTGCCAGCAGCACGGGGGGGGCTCGTGGCTACACCTTC
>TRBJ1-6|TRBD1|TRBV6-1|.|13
CASIQGVGSPLHF
TGTGCCAGCATACAGGGGGTCGGGTCACCCCTCCACTTT
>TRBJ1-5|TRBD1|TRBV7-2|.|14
CASSPDRANQPQHF
TGTGCCAGCAGCCCCGACAGGGCCAATCAGCCCCAGCATTTT
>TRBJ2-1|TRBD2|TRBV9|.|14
CASSVSGPNNEQFF
TGTGCCAGCAGCGTTAGCGGGCCCAACAATGAGCAGTTCTTC
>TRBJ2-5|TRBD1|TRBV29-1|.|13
CSVDRGTRETQYF
TGCAGCGTAGACAGGGGCACGCGAGAGACCCAGTACTTC
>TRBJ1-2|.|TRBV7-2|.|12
CASSLTGGGYTF
TGTGCCAGCAGCTTAACAGGAGGGGGCTACACCTTC
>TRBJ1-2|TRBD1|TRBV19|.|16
CASSHTGTGGIYGYTF
TGTGCCAGTAGCCACACGGGAACAGGGGGCATCTATGGCTACACCTTC
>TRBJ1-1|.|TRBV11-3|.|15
CASSPTNGAYTEAFF
TGTGCCAGCAGCCCAACTAATGGGGCATACACTGAAGCTTTCTTT
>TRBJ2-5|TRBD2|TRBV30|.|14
CAWSLGGTSETQYF
TGTGCCTGGAGCCTAGGGGGGACTAGCGAGACCCAGTACTTC
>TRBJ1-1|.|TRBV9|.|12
CASSGAGAEAFF
TGTGCCAGCAGCGGGGCCGGGGCTGAAGCTTTCTTT
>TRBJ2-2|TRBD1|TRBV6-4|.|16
CASSADGQGASGELFF
TGTGCCAGCAGTGCCGATGGACAGGGGGCGTCCGGGGAGCTGTTTTTT
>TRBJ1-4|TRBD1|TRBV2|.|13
CASSEDRAVKLFF
TGTGCCAGCAGCGAAGACAGGGCGGTAAAACTGTTTTTT
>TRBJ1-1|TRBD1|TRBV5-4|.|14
CASSGDRGNTEAFF
TGTGCCAGCAGCGGGGACAGGGGGAACACTGAAGCTTTCTTT
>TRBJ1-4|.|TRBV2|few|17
CASSPRGGERLGEKLFF
TGTGCCAGCAGCCCTCGCGGGGGCGAACGTTTAGGTGAAAAACTGTTTTTT
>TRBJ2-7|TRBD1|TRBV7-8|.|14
CASSSQGAHYEQYF
TGTGCCAGCAGCTCCCAGGGGGCCCACTACGAGCAGTACTTC
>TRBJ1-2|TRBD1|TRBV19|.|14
CASPPPGTGQGYTF
TGTGCCAGTCCACCTCCTGGGACGGGACAGGGGTACACCTTC
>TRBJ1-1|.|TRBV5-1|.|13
CASSWAIDTEAFF
TGCGCCAGCAGCTGGGCGATAGACACTGAAGCTTTCTTT